This entry lists 19 T cell receptor beta chains sequenced from one sample in a study of cytomegalovirus exposure and HLA in healthy donors. PCR used 60 Vbeta primers and 13 Jbeta primers. The table came from immunoSEQ multiplex PCR; TCRdb's copy has only in-frame clones and leaves some out. The sample has 90,000 or so clones; about 80% are singletons. Source material: PBMCs. Every receptor here comes from a woman in her fifties or sixties in good health and CMV-seropositive.

The chain links TRBV19 to TRBJ2-7; TRBD1 matches at 7 bases. Germline values: CDR1 LNHDA, CDR2 SQIVND (reference sequence). The CDR3 is made up of 15 amino acids. V was pared by 5 bases and J by 3 bases, with 10 bases of the junction left unmatched. CDR3 in amino acids: CASSPDGRQGYEQYV. For the CDR3, the DNA is TGTGCCAGTAGTCCCGACGGCAGACAGGGCTACGAGCAGTACGTC.

This chain joins TRBV4-2 and TRBJ2-3; TRBD2 matches at 9 bases. This CDR3 comprises 15 residues. Germline assignment: CDR1 LGHNA and CDR2 YNFKEQ. J gave up 2 bases and V 4 bases, and 4 bases lay outside the gene matches. CDR3 sequence (DNA): TGTGCCAGCAGCCTGACTAGCGGATACACAGATACGCAGTATTTT. Protein sequence: CASSLTSGYTDTQYF.

This rearrangement joins TRBV30 to TRBJ2-5, with 15 bases lining up with TRBD2. CDR1 is GTSNPN and CDR2 is SVGIG in the germline V gene (reference sequence). V was clipped by 6 bases and J by 5 bases; unmatched bases: 7. CDR3 length equals 15 residues. CDR3 coding DNA: TGTGCCTGCCTTGGACTAGCGGGAGGGCACGAGACCCAGTACTTC. It specifies CACLGLAGGHETQYF.

The chain employs TRBV14 and TRBJ2-1; TRBD2 matches 10 bases. The CDR3 loop spans 15 amino acids. The junction had 2 bases not matched to a gene; V was cut back by 4 bases and J by 2 bases. Germline V lookup: CDR1 SGHDN, CDR2 FVKESK. CDR3 sequence: CASSPSGRAYNEQFF. In DNA, the CDR3 is TGTGCCAGCAGCCCCAGCGGGAGGGCCTACAATGAGCAGTTCTTC.

The genes are TRBV9 and TRBJ1-1; D unresolved. V lost 0 bases to trimming and J lost 1 base, with 16 bases between them. Germline-derived CDR1 and CDR2 are SGDLS and YYNGEE. CDR3 length: 17 residues. CDR3 sequence: CASSVASIRDGNTEAFF. The CDR3 DNA follows: TGTGCCAGCAGCGTAGCTTCTATTCGGGATGGGAACACTGAAGCTTTCTTT. Full variable domain (rest looked up from reference TRBV9 and TRBJ1-1): DSGVTQTPKHLITATGQRVTLRCSPRSGDLSVYWYQQSLDQGLQFLIQYYNGEERAKGNILERFSAQQFPDLHSELNLSSLELGDSALYFCASSVASIRDGNTEAFFGQGTRLTVV.

The chain joins TRBV5-8 to TRBJ2-3; D unresolved. The CDR3 covers 12 residues. Trimming cost V 7 bases and J 7 bases, with 13 bases left between them. CDR1 SGHTS and CDR2 YDEGEE come from the germline V gene. CDR3 in amino acids: CASAQNWNTQYF. CDR3 nucleotides: TGTGCCAGCGCACAGAATTGGAATACGCAGTATTTT.

This chain uses TRBV7-6 with TRBJ2-1, with D perhaps TRBD2 (5 bases). V was pared by 1 base and J by 8 bases, with 18 bases between. The CDR3 totals 16 residues. Looked up from germline, CDR1 is SGHVS and CDR2 is FNYEAQ. CDR3 loop: CASSLEGFGSGDEQFF. The CDR3 DNA sequence: TGTGCCAGCAGCTTAGAGGGCTTTGGGAGTGGGGATGAGCAGTTCTTC. The whole variable domain, remainder taken from reference TRBV7-6 and TRBJ2-1, is GAGVSQSPRYKVTKRGQDVALRCDPISGHVSLYWYRQALGQGPEFLTYFNYEAQQDKSGLPNDRFSAERPEGSISTLTIQRTEQRDSAMYRCASSLEGFGSGDEQFFGPGTRLTVL.

This clone turned up a few times. The chain is built from TRBV5-6 and TRBJ2-2, with 11 nucleotides matching TRBD2. Germline V gives CDR1 SGHDT, CDR2 YYEEEE. The J segment lost 5 bases and the V segment lost 0 bases, leaving 6 bases of the junction unmatched. This CDR3 is 17 amino acids long. CDR3: CASSLVLAGAGTGELFF. The CDR3 bases are TGTGCCAGCAGCTTGGTACTAGCGGGAGCTGGAACCGGGGAGCTGTTTTTT. Complete variable domain (other parts from reference TRBV5-6 and TRBJ2-2): DAGVTQSPTHLIKTRGQQVTLRCSPKSGHDTVSWYQQALGQGPQFIFQYYEEEERQRGNFPDRFSGHQFPNYSSELNVNALLLGDSALYLCASSLVLAGAGTGELFFGEGSRLTVL.

This clone was recorded once. This chain joins TRBV6-5 and TRBJ2-7, with 10 bases lining up with TRBD1. This CDR3 is 15 amino acids long. V lost 5 bases to trimming and J lost 6 bases; unmatched junction nucleotides: 10. Germline assignment: CDR1 MNHEY and CDR2 SVGAGI. CDR3 nucleotide sequence: TGTGCCAGCAGTCCAGACAGGGGGCAAGCCGCCGAGCAGTACTTC. It is translated as CASSPDRGQAAEQYF.

V is TRBV5-1 and J is TRBJ2-7, with 8 bases identical to TRBD1. CDR3 length equals 14 residues. The ends lost 4 bases at V and 7 bases at J; junction bases unmatched: 10. Germline assignment: CDR1 SGHRS and CDR2 YFSETQ. The CDR3 DNA reads TGCGCCAGCAGCCCGTTGGACAGGGCGGGTGAGCAGTACTTC. This sequence encodes CASSPLDRAGEQYF.

The chain recombines TRBV27 with TRBJ1-4, with a weak D call TRBD1 (6 bases). The CDR3 is made up of 16 amino acids. Germline V lookup: CDR1 MNHEY, CDR2 SMNVEV (reference sequence). Trimming shortened V by 7 bases and J by 0 bases, and 15 bases separated the two germline ends. The CDR3, as DNA: TGTGCCAGCATTAATAAGAAGGGGGCAACTAATGAAAAACTGTTTTTT. Translated, it gives CASINKKGATNEKLFF.

The genes are TRBV9 and TRBJ2-1; 8 bases fit TRBD1. The CDR3 covers 15 residues. V shed 2 bases and J 4 bases; nucleotides not matched to a gene: 5. Per germline, CDR1 SGDLS and CDR2 YYNGEE. CDR3 coding DNA: TGTGCCAGCAGCGTCGGACAGGGTGTTTACAATGAGCAGTTCTTC. This translates into CASSVGQGVYNEQFF.

The gene calls are TRBV6-5 and TRBJ1-1; D possibly corresponds to TRBD1 (5 bases). The germline gives CDR1 MNHEY, CDR2 SVGAGI. The CDR3 loop spans 13 amino acids. The V end was cut by 2 bases, the J end by 5 bases, with 9 bases between. CDR3 sequence (DNA): TGTGCCAGCAGTTACGCGGGGGTTACTGAAGCTTTCTTT. Its protein product is CASSYAGVTEAFF.

The chain employs TRBV19 and TRBJ2-4, with 8 bases that match TRBD1. From germline, CDR1 is LNHDA and CDR2 SQIVND (reference sequence). V trimming: 5 bases; J trimming: 3 bases; junction bases outside the gene matches: 6. CDR3 length equals 15 residues. Here the CDR3 reads CASSWTGSGKNIQYF. The CDR3 bases are TGTGCCAGTAGTTGGACAGGGTCGGGCAAAAACATTCAGTACTTC.

J is TRBJ2-3 and V is TRBV7-3; 10 bases are shared with TRBD2. Germline CDR1 and CDR2: SGHTA and FQGTGA. V lost 5 bases, J lost 5 bases, and 13 bases stayed unmatched. This CDR3 has 17 residues. CDR3 protein: CASSLPRGLAGEDTQYF. CDR3 DNA: TGTGCCAGCAGCCTTCCAAGGGGGCTAGCGGGGGAAGATACGCAGTATTTT.

V usage is TRBV7-4 and J usage is TRBJ2-3; the D is unclear. Germline loops: CDR1 SGHVT, CDR2 SQSDAQ. The CDR3 is made up of 15 amino acids. The ends were cut back, 0 bases at V and 5 bases at J, with 12 bases in the middle. Here the CDR3 reads CASSLALRFGDTQYF. CDR3 DNA: TGTGCCAGCAGCTTAGCTTTGCGGTTCGGAGATACGCAGTATTTT.

This clone was counted a few times. The chain recombines TRBV11-2 with TRBJ2-3, with 7 bases that match TRBD2. This CDR3 has 16 residues. J gave up 0 bases and V 2 bases, and 5 bases lay outside the gene matches. Per the germline V gene, CDR1 is SGHAT and CDR2 is FQNNGV. The CDR3 protein is CASSLLRGGSTDTQYF. CDR3 nucleotide sequence: TGTGCCAGCAGCTTATTGCGCGGGGGTAGCACAGATACGCAGTATTTT.

The chain links TRBV7-9 to TRBJ2-7; TRBD2 might be the D (6 bases). With 4 bases removed from V and 6 bases from J, the gap between germline ends came to 13 bases. The germline gives CDR1 SEHNR, CDR2 FQNEAQ (reference sequence). CDR3 length equals 13 residues. The CDR3 DNA follows: TGTGCCAGCAGCTCGTCGACTAGGACCGAGCAGTACGTC. Protein: CASSSSTRTEQYV.

For this clone: The germline gene is not matched at one end of the junction; a read error may be the cause. The chain couples TRBV7-9 to TRBJ2-2, with 8 bases aligning to TRBD1. The CDR3 spans 17 residues. The germline gives CDR1 SEHNR, CDR2 FQNEAQ (reference sequence). CDR3 DNA sequence: TGTTCCAGCAGCTTTCGTGGACAGGGTAGGGACACCGGGGAGCTGTTTTTT. Residues: CSSSFRGQGRDTGELFF.